The rows below give T cell receptor beta chains drawn from one sample of a study of Ad26.COV2.S vaccination and SARS-CoV-2 variants. Profiled with immunoSEQ multiplex PCR; TCRdb holds only in-frame clones, not every one. Of approximately 300,000 clones listed, 85% were seen once; the top ten hold 2% to 2.5%. The specimen was peripheral blood, collected in a trial of Ad26.COV2.S vaccine versus placebo. The source is a person aged 18-60 years who received the Ad26.COV2.S COVID-19 vaccine or a placebo. Both conserved end residues are trimmed from each CDR3. Expanded clones are given a class, and other clones once, few, many or no size at all.

J	V	size	CDR3
TRBJ1-1	TRBV2	-	ATTRQGRENTEAF
TRBJ1-2	TRBV28	-	ASSFSGSGNYGYT
TRBJ2-3	TRBV28	few	ASSLSGTGADTQY
TRBJ1-1	TRBV5-1	-	ASSLALNTEAF
TRBJ1-5	TRBV19	-	ASSPGRTNNQPQH
TRBJ1-5	TRBV18	-	ASSLEHSNQPQH
TRBJ1-2	TRBV27	-	ASGLGGRFGYT
TRBJ1-6	TRBV2	-	ASSPSLGGARSPLH
TRBJ2-3	TRBV7-3	-	ASSLGLGSTDTQY
TRBJ1-3	TRBV28	-	ASSQNGNTIY
TRBJ2-5	TRBV3-1/TRBV3-2	-	ASSQGSLAGGQTQY
TRBJ2-7	TRBV6-5	-	ASSYGPGTGHYEQY
TRBJ2-3	TRBV20-1	-	SAIISDTQY
TRBJ2-7	TRBV19	-	ASSTATYYEQY
TRBJ1-5	TRBV2	-	ASSEATSGTRQPQH
TRBJ1-1	TRBV21-1	-	ASSENGLSAGGEAF
TRBJ2-5	TRBV7-9	-	ASSLGSGRLETQY
TRBJ1-2	TRBV5-4	once	ASSLGLGQGYGYT
TRBJ1-2	TRBV28	-	ASRWTGGDSGYT
TRBJ2-1	TRBV12-3/TRBV12-4	-	ASSIGQGGMQF
TRBJ2-1	TRBV14	-	ASSHRQIVDEQF
TRBJ2-3	TRBV6-1	-	ASSEMHWISTDTQY
TRBJ1-4	TRBV5-4	-	ASSHEGQPNEKLF
TRBJ2-3	TRBV7-9	-	ASSLILAGGTDTQY
TRBJ2-1	TRBV6-7	-	ASSSRRTSGGIVYNEQF
TRBJ1-6	TRBV11-2	few	ASSPGPYALH
TRBJ1-2	TRBV19	-	ASSNEGGLYGYT
TRBJ2-7	TRBV7-3	-	ASSEGGFPYEQY
TRBJ2-3	TRBV2	-	ASNERGPTDTQY
TRBJ1-2	TRBV2	-	ASSELVGYT
TRBJ1-5	TRBV19	-	ASTFPGSNNQPQH
TRBJ2-7	TRBV28	-	ASNGGPSYEQY
TRBJ1-6	TRBV7-9	-	ASSFREGQADPLH
TRBJ2-1	TRBV9	-	ASSVGRSSYNEQF
TRBJ2-7	TRBV14	-	ASSQRLGTGGSYEQY
TRBJ2-3	TRBV10-2	-	ASTENWAGRISTSSTDTQY